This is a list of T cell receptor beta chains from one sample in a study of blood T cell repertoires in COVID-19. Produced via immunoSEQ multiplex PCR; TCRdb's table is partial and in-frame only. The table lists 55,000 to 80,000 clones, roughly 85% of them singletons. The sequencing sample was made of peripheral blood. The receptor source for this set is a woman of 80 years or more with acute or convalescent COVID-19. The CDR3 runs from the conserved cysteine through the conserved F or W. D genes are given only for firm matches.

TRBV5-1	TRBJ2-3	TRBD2	CASSQAGPSTDTQYF	TGCGCCAGCAGCCAAGCGGGACCTAGCACAGATACGCAGTATTTT
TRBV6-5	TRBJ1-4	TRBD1	CASSYPSWTGAEKLFF	TGTGCCAGCAGTTACCCGTCATGGACAGGGGCGGAAAAACTGTTTTTT
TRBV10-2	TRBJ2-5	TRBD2	CASRTSGSETQYF	TGCGCCAGCAGAACTAGCGGGAGTGAGACCCAGTACTTC
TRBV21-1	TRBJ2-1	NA	CASSKGEGQIPHDEQFF	TGTGCCAGCAGCAAAGGGGAAGGACAGATCCCCCACGATGAGCAGTTCTTC
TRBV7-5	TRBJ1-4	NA	CVRSLGSEKLFF	TGTGTCAGAAGCTTAGGGAGTGAAAAACTGTTTTTT
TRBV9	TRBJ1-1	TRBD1	CASSVGQGNTEAFF	TGTGCCAGCAGCGTTGGACAGGGAAACACTGAAGCTTTCTTT
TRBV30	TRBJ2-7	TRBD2	CAWSGRISAGVDEQYF	TGTGCCTGGAGCGGACGAATTTCGGCGGGAGTAGACGAGCAGTACTTC
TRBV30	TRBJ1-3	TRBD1	CAWRSGTGVNTIYF	TGTGCCTGGCGCTCCGGGACAGGGGTAAACACCATATATTTT
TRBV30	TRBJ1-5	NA	CAWSPLGQNQPQHF	TGTGCCTGGAGTCCTCTCGGACAGAATCAGCCCCAGCATTTT
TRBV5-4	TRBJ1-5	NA	CASSPDRGPNQPQHF	TGTGCCAGCAGCCCTGACAGAGGCCCCAATCAGCCCCAGCATTTT
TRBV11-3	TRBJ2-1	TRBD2	CASSLSPVGLAAYNEQFF	TGTGCCAGCAGCTTATCCCCGGTTGGACTAGCGGCGTACAATGAGCAGTTCTTC
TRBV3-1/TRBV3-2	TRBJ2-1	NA	CASSWGGSYNEQFF	TGTGCCAGCAGCTGGGGCGGCTCCTACAATGAGCAGTTCTTC
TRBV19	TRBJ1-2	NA	CASSIVQGGHGYTF	TGTGCCAGTAGTATCGTCCAGGGAGGGCACGGCTACACCTTC
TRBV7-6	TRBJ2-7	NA	CASSPLGGDTILDEQYF	TGTGCCAGCAGCCCTCTTGGGGGGGACACCATCTTAGACGAGCAGTACTTC
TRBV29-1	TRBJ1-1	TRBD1	CSVTGEQAFF	TGCAGCGTTACAGGGGAACAAGCTTTCTTT
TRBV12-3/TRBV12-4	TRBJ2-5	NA	CASNSGEETQYF	TGTGCCAGCAACTCAGGGGAAGAGACCCAGTACTTC
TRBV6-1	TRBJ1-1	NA	CASSEFAYRVRQKNTEAFF	TGTGCCAGCAGTGAGTTTGCTTACAGGGTACGGCAGAAGAACACTGAAGCTTTCTTT
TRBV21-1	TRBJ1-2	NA	CASSKAPTSHGYTF	TGTGCCAGCAGCAAAGCTCCGACATCTCATGGCTACACCTTC
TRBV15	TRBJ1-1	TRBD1	CATSIDRGSTEAFF	TGTGCCACCAGCATTGACAGGGGAAGCACTGAAGCTTTCTTT
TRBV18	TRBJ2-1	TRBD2	CASSISGNYNEQFF	TGTGCCAGCTCAATTAGCGGGAACTACAATGAGCAGTTCTTC
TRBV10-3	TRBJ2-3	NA	CAIGTGSTDTQYF	TGTGCCATCGGAACAGGGAGCACAGATACGCAGTATTTT
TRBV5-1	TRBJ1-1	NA	CASSLANGGADTEAFF	TGCGCCAGCAGCTTGGCCAACGGGGGGGCGGACACTGAAGCTTTCTTT
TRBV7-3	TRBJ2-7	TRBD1	CASSLTQGAHEQYF	TGTGCCAGCAGCTTAACCCAGGGGGCCCACGAGCAGTACTTC
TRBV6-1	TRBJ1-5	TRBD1	CASSHQGAQQPQHF	TGTGCCAGCAGCCACCAGGGGGCACAGCAGCCCCAGCATTTT
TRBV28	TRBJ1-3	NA	CASSPGFHLPHSGNTIYF	TGTGCCAGCAGCCCGGGTTTTCACCTACCCCACTCTGGAAACACCATATATTTT
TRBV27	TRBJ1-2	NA	CASRKPGLNGYTF	TGTGCCAGCAGAAAGCCAGGGTTAAATGGCTACACCTTC
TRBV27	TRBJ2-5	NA	CASSKPGEETQYF	TGTGCCAGCAGTAAACCAGGGGAAGAGACCCAGTACTTC
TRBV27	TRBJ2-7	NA	CASSPFPGYEQYF	TGTGCCAGCAGTCCCTTCCCGGGGTACGAGCAGTACTTC
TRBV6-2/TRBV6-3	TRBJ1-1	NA	CASSSISGLGNTEAFF	TGTGCCAGCAGTTCCATTTCAGGGCTAGGGAACACTGAAGCTTTCTTT
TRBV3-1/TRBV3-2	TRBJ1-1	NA	CASSPQSRGTEAFF	TGTGCCAGCAGCCCTCAAAGTCGGGGGACTGAAGCTTTCTTT
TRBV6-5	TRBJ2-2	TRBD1	CASDRGNTGELFF	TGTGCCAGCGACAGGGGAAACACCGGGGAGCTGTTTTTT
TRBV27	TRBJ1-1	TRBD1	CASSAHGQASTEAFF	TGTGCCAGCAGTGCGCACGGACAGGCAAGCACTGAAGCTTTCTTT
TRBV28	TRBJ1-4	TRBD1	CASSFDRVSGTNEKLFF	TGTGCCAGCAGTTTCGACAGGGTAAGCGGTACTAATGAAAAACTGTTTTTT